Each of the 7 T cell receptor beta chains below was sequenced from the same sample in a study of blood T cell repertoires in COVID-19. Using immunoSEQ multiplex PCR, the repertoire was profiled, and TCRdb retains in-frame clones only, with some absent. Of 23,000 or so clones in the sample, more than 75% were seen once. The specimen was peripheral blood. The receptor source for this set is a human donor with active COVID-19. The donor label of this sample is uncertain.

V is TRBV6-5 and J is TRBJ1-2; 8 nucleotides match TRBD1. The CDR3 contains 15 residues. Germline V gene sequence: CDR1 MNHEY, CDR2 SVGAGI. The ends lost 0 bases at V and 8 bases at J; junction bases unmatched: 8. In DNA, the CDR3 is TGTGCCAGCAGTTACTCGTCGCAGGGGGCTGGGGGCTACACCTTC. Protein product: CASSYSSQGAGGYTF.

This clone was found once. The chain recombines TRBV27 with TRBJ2-4, with 10 bases aligning to TRBD1. This CDR3 has 13 residues. Losses at the gene ends were 4 bases for V and 7 bases for J; bases not matched to a gene: 1. Germline CDR1 is MNHEY and CDR2 is SMNVEV (reference sequence). This CDR3 reads CASSWTGGNIQYF. The CDR3 bases are TGTGCCAGCAGTTGGACAGGGGGGAACATTCAGTACTTC.

This clone was detected only once. The chain joins TRBV15 to TRBJ2-1, with TRBD2 matching over 8 bases. CDR1 is LNHNV, CDR2 YYDKDF, per germline (reference sequence). This CDR3 has 14 residues. Trimming cost V 8 bases and J 9 bases; bases outside gene matches: 12. This CDR3 reads CATHRIGGASEQFF. The CDR3 coding sequence is TGTGCCACCCACCGAATCGGGGGGGCAAGTGAGCAGTTCTTC.

This clone came up a few times. V gene TRBV4-1 combines with J gene TRBJ2-1; 10 bases map to TRBD2. CDR1 and CDR2 from the germline V gene are MGHRA and YSYEKL. V lost 3 bases to trimming and J lost 4 bases; unmatched junction nucleotides: 6. The CDR3 extends over 16 amino acids. The CDR3 DNA sequence: TGCGCCAGCAGCCACGTAGCGGGGGGCCCATACAATGAGCAGTTCTTC. Its translation is CASSHVAGGPYNEQFF.

This clone was detected only once. The rearrangement joins TRBV5-1 to TRBJ2-5; a possible D gene is TRBD2 (5 bases). The CDR3 spans 14 residues. The ends were cut back, 10 bases at V and 5 bases at J, with 21 bases in the middle. Germline V gives CDR1 SGHRS, CDR2 YFSETQ. The CDR3 DNA is TGCGCCTCTTCGGAGTTTCGGGGTTGGGAGACCCAGTACTTC. Residues: CASSEFRGWETQYF. The full variable domain, its missing parts supplied by reference TRBV5-1 and TRBJ2-5, is KAGVTQTPRYLIKTRGQQVTLSCSPISGHRSVSWYQQTPGQGLQFLFEYFSETQRNKGNFPGRFSGRQFSNSRSEMNVSTLELGDSALYLCASSEFRGWETQYFGPGTRLLVL.

This clone appeared once. The gene calls are TRBV5-4 and TRBJ2-5; D perhaps matches TRBD1 (6 bases). V was shortened by 0 bases and J by 5 bases, with 11 bases between the two germline ends. Looked up from germline, CDR1 is SGHNT and CDR2 is YYREEE (reference sequence). CDR3 length: 14 residues. The DNA of the CDR3 is TGTGCCAGCAGCTTGGTGACTCAGGGGGAGACCCAGTACTTC. Amino acid sequence: CASSLVTQGETQYF.

This clone was observed a single time. CDR3: CASSMLSNNEKLFF. DNA of the CDR3: TGTGCCAGTAGTATGCTCTCTAATAATGAAAAACTGTTTTTT. This chain joins TRBV19 and TRBJ1-4; D remains ambiguous. The CDR3 runs 14 residues. Germline values: CDR1 LNHDA, CDR2 SQIVND (reference sequence). Trimming shortened V by 3 bases and J by 4 bases, and 9 bases separated the two germline ends.